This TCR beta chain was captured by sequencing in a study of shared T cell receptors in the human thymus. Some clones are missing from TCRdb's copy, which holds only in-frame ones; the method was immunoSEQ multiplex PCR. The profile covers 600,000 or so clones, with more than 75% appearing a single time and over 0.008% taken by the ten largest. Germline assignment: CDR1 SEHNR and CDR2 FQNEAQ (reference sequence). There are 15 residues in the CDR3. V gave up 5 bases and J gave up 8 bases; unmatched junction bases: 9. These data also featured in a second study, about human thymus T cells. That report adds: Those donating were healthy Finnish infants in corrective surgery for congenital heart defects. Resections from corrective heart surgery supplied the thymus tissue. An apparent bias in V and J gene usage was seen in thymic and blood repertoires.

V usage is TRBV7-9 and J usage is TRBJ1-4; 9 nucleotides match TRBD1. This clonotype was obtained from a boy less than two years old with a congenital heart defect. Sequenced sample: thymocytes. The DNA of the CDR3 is TGTGCCAGCAGCCCCTTGACAGGGGGAGGCGAAAAACTGTTTTTT. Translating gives CASSPLTGGGEKLFF.